Listed below are T cell receptor beta chains from one sample, sequenced in a study of T cells in Graves' hyperthyroidism and ophthalmopathy. Each CDR3 protein is one row after TCRdb ran MiXCR on the multiplex PCR reads. Of a few hundred thousand distinct CDR3 sequences in the sample, roughly 20% were seen once. Sequenced sample: blood. These receptors all come from a man younger than 35 with Graves' hyperthyroidism. Both conserved end residues are part of each CDR3. Each record gives: J gene, V gene, clone size, D gene, CDR3 DNA, CDR3 protein. A D gene is named only where the DNA matches it firmly. Size tells how often a clone was seen (once, few, many) or the class of an expanded clone, and some rows leave it out.

J gene: TRBJ2-5; V gene: TRBV6-5; clone size: many; D gene: TRBD2; CDR3 DNA: TGTGCCAGTCTCTCCTTGGCGGGGGAAGAGACCCAGTACTTC; CDR3 protein: CASLSLAGEETQYF
J gene: TRBJ1-3; V gene: TRBV20-1; clone size: few; D gene: .; CDR3 DNA: TGCAGTGCTAGAGACCCTCTTGGAAACACCATATATTTT; CDR3 protein: CSARDPLGNTIYF
J gene: TRBJ2-5; V gene: TRBV20-1; clone size: many; D gene: TRBD2; CDR3 DNA: TGCAGTGCTACCCCAACGACTAGCGGGGTGGGAGAGACCCAGTACTTC; CDR3 protein: CSATPTTSGVGETQYF
J gene: TRBJ2-7; V gene: TRBV5-1; clone size: .; D gene: TRBD1; CDR3 DNA: TGCGCCAGCAGCTTGGTGGGACAGGGGAACGAGCAGTACTTC; CDR3 protein: CASSLVGQGNEQYF
J gene: TRBJ1-5; V gene: TRBV2; clone size: few; D gene: .; CDR3 DNA: TGTGCCAGCACCCGACGGATTGATCAGCCCCAGCATTTT; CDR3 protein: CASTRRIDQPQHF
J gene: TRBJ2-7; V gene: TRBV11-2; clone size: many; D gene: .; CDR3 DNA: TGTGCCAGCAGCTTAGGATTCCCGGACGAGCAGTACTTC; CDR3 protein: CASSLGFPDEQYF
J gene: TRBJ1-5; V gene: TRBV6-1; clone size: many; D gene: .; CDR3 DNA: TGTGCCAGCAGCCCTTTTGGGGGTCAGCCCCAGCATTTT; CDR3 protein: CASSPFGGQPQHF
J gene: TRBJ1-6; V gene: TRBV27; clone size: few; D gene: .; CDR3 DNA: TGTGCCAGCAGATCGCCCTTTACAGGGCACAATTCACCCCTCCACTTT; CDR3 protein: CASRSPFTGHNSPLHF
J gene: TRBJ2-2; V gene: TRBV6-5; clone size: many; D gene: .; CDR3 DNA: TGTGCCAGCAGTCCGACCTGGGGAGGCACCGGGGAGCTGTTTTTT; CDR3 protein: CASSPTWGGTGELFF
J gene: TRBJ1-2; V gene: TRBV6-5; clone size: .; D gene: .; CDR3 DNA: TGTGCCAGCAGTTACTACAGGGCCGAGGGCTACACCTTC; CDR3 protein: CASSYYRAEGYTF
J gene: TRBJ2-5; V gene: TRBV12-5; clone size: .; D gene: TRBD1; CDR3 DNA: TGTGCTAGTGGTTCCTCAGTTGGACAGGTGGGGCAAGAGACCCAGTACTTC; CDR3 protein: CASGSSVGQVGQETQYF
J gene: TRBJ2-5; V gene: TRBV13; clone size: .; D gene: TRBD2; CDR3 DNA: TGTGCCAGCAGCGATACCAAGCGAGGGCTAGCGGGGATGGAGACCCAGTACTTC; CDR3 protein: CASSDTKRGLAGMETQYF
J gene: TRBJ2-7; V gene: TRBV4-1; clone size: many; D gene: .; CDR3 DNA: TGCGCCAGCAGCCAAGATCAGACCTACGAGCAGTACTTC; CDR3 protein: CASSQDQTYEQYF
J gene: TRBJ2-2; V gene: TRBV25-1; clone size: many; D gene: .; CDR3 DNA: TGTGCCAGCATGGACGCCAGGACTAACACCGGGGAGCTGTTTTTT; CDR3 protein: CASMDARTNTGELFF
J gene: TRBJ1-1; V gene: TRBV5-5; clone size: many; D gene: .; CDR3 DNA: TGTGCCAGCAGCTTCAGAGGACAGCTTGAAGCTTTCTTT; CDR3 protein: CASSFRGQLEAFF
J gene: TRBJ1-2; V gene: TRBV20-1; clone size: .; D gene: .; CDR3 DNA: TGCAGTGCTAGAGATACGGGCGGGCATGGAGGCTACACCTTC; CDR3 protein: CSARDTGGHGGYTF
J gene: TRBJ1-1; V gene: TRBV12-3/TRBV12-4; clone size: many; D gene: .; CDR3 DNA: TGTGCCAGCAGTTTTCTCCCCTTAGACAGAATGAACACTGAAGCTTTCTTT; CDR3 protein: CASSFLPLDRMNTEAFF
J gene: TRBJ1-2; V gene: TRBV10-3; clone size: many; D gene: .; CDR3 DNA: TGTGCCATCAGTCGACAAGGGAACTATGGCTACACCTTC; CDR3 protein: CAISRQGNYGYTF
J gene: TRBJ1-1; V gene: TRBV6-1; clone size: many; D gene: TRBD1; CDR3 DNA: TGTGCCAGCAGGTCCACAGGGGCCGAAGCTTTCTTT; CDR3 protein: CASRSTGAEAFF
J gene: TRBJ2-7; V gene: TRBV11-2; clone size: many; D gene: .; CDR3 DNA: TGTGCCAGCAGCTCCCCTGTACGGGACGAGCAGTACTTC; CDR3 protein: CASSSPVRDEQYF
J gene: TRBJ1-2; V gene: TRBV5-1; clone size: once; D gene: TRBD1; CDR3 DNA: TGCGCCAGCAGCCTCGGAAGGACAGGGGGTGACTATGGCTACACCTTC; CDR3 protein: CASSLGRTGGDYGYTF
J gene: TRBJ2-7; V gene: TRBV7-9; clone size: many; D gene: .; CDR3 DNA: TGTGCCAGCAGTTATGACAGGAACTACGAGCAGTACTTC; CDR3 protein: CASSYDRNYEQYF
J gene: TRBJ1-1; V gene: TRBV12-3/TRBV12-4; clone size: many; D gene: .; CDR3 DNA: TGTGCCAGCAACCTCCCGGGCATAGGGAACACTGAAGCTTTCTTT; CDR3 protein: CASNLPGIGNTEAFF